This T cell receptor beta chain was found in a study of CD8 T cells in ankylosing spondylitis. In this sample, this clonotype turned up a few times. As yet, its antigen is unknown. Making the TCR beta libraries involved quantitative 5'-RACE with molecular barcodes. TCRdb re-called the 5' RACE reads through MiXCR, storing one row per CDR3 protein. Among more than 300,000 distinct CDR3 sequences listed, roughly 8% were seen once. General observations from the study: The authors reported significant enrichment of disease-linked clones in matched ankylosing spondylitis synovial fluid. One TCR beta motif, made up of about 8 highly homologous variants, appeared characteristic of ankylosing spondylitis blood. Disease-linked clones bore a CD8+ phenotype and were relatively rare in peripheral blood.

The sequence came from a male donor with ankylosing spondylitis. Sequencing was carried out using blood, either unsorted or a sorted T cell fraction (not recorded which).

Here the CDR3 DNA reads TGTGCCAGCAGTGCCGCCCTTGCAGATACGCAGTATTTT. Translating it yields CASSAALADTQYF. The chain joins TRBV27 to TRBJ2-3; D unclear. CDR3 size: 13 residues. CDR1 MNHEY and CDR2 SMNVEV come from the germline V gene (reference sequence). Trimming stripped 5 bases from V and 4 bases from J, with 10 bases between.